This T cell receptor beta chain emerged from a study of PD-1 blockade in classical Hodgkin lymphoma. On the study more broadly: Patients had nivolumab dosed at 3 mg/kg, delivered intravenously every 2 weeks.

Every patient was affected by relapse after autologous stem cell transplantation, while exposure to brentuximab vedotin was not uniform. Best responses included complete response and partial response; otherwise, the best response was progressive disease. Data came from immunoSEQ multiplex PCR; TCRdb stores just in-frame clones and leaves some out. Of some 84,000 clones in the sample, around 90% are singletons; the top ten hold less than 3%. As to this clone: Its antigen remains unknown.

V dropped 7 bases and J dropped 6 bases, with 10 bases sitting between them. Germline V gene lookup returns CDR1 LNHDA and CDR2 SQIVND (reference sequence). This CDR3 is built from 12 residues. Study-wide results and caveats: It was among complete responders that baseline diversity resembled that of newly diagnosed patients. Healthy donors were reported to have higher baseline TCR diversity than newly diagnosed patients.

The material sequenced was peripheral blood mononuclear cells (PBMCs), taken before the second cycle of nivolumab. J is TRBJ1-5 and V is TRBV19, with D unresolved. This TCR derives from a human donor with classical Hodgkin lymphoma. Here the CDR3 DNA reads TGTGCCAGTAACTGGGTAGGTCAGCCCCAGCATTTT. It translates to CASNWVGQPQHF.